The clone carrying this T cell receptor (beta chain) was seen more than once but under ten times. Its antigen is undetermined. Then a second PCR, running roughly 6 to 11 cycles, was carried out with a sample-barcoded 5' primer and a J-beta primer mix. Every sample produced at least 3 million CDR3-containing paired-end reads. TCRdb re-called the 5' RACE reads through MiXCR, storing one row per CDR3 protein. The sample has more than 800,000 distinct CDR3 sequences; roughly 26% are singletons. The data originate from a study of blood T cells in healthy people across ages. Study as a whole: About one barcoded beta molecule per two T cells was the capture yield of template switching. General observations from the study: A strong correlation was found between TCR beta diversity and the percentage of naive T cells.

CDR1 is WSHSY and CDR2 is SAAADI in the germline V gene. V lost 3 bases to trimming and J lost 5 bases; unmatched junction nucleotides: 13. The CDR3 is 17 residues long. Sequenced: blood. The rearrangement uses TRBV10-2 and TRBJ2-5; 9 bases fit TRBD2. The source of this sequence is a woman aged 80 or older in good health. The DNA of the CDR3 is TGCGCCAGCAGTGATCTTGTACTAGCGGGCCTCCGGGAGACCCAGTACTTC. It codes for CASSDLVLAGLRETQYF.